The rows below give T cell receptor beta chains drawn from one sample of a study of T cells in Graves' hyperthyroidism and ophthalmopathy. One entry per CDR3 protein, called by TCRdb with MiXCR from the multiplex PCR reads. The repertoire holds about 520,000 distinct CDR3 sequences, with under 25% as singletons. The sample taken for sequencing was blood. Receptor source: a young man with Graves' hyperthyroidism. CDR3s leave out the opening cysteine and the closing phenylalanine or tryptophan. Fields, in order: CDR3 length, V gene, J gene, CDR3 protein.

len: 10
v_gene: TRBV12-3/TRBV12-4
j_gene: TRBJ1-1
CDR3aa: ASKQGGTEAF

len: 14
v_gene: TRBV7-3
j_gene: TRBJ1-1
CDR3aa: ASSLLGVSSNTEAF

len: 11
v_gene: TRBV12-3/TRBV12-4
j_gene: TRBJ2-5
CDR3aa: ASSRSPEETQY

len: 12
v_gene: TRBV2
j_gene: TRBJ2-7
CDR3aa: ASSARDSSYEQY

len: 12
v_gene: TRBV7-9
j_gene: TRBJ2-6
CDR3aa: ASSTRAGANVLT

len: 12
v_gene: TRBV5-1
j_gene: TRBJ1-1
CDR3aa: ASSPQTMNTEAF

len: 13
v_gene: TRBV5-1
j_gene: TRBJ1-2
CDR3aa: ASSDGTPKEYGYT

len: 13
v_gene: TRBV10-2
j_gene: TRBJ1-1
CDR3aa: ASSETRTPPDEAF

len: 10
v_gene: TRBV30
j_gene: TRBJ2-5
CDR3aa: AWTGGEKTQY

len: 13
v_gene: TRBV5-1
j_gene: TRBJ2-7
CDR3aa: ASSSSGTGGNEQY

len: 12
v_gene: TRBV29-1
j_gene: TRBJ2-2
CDR3aa: SPRTSGRTGELF

len: 12
v_gene: TRBV28
j_gene: TRBJ1-5
CDR3aa: ASIPGQGTQPQH

len: 13
v_gene: TRBV15
j_gene: TRBJ2-2
CDR3aa: ATSRDGSYTGELF

len: 12
v_gene: TRBV26
j_gene: TRBJ2-7
CDR3aa: ASSQVGHLYEQY

len: 13
v_gene: TRBV7-6
j_gene: TRBJ2-5
CDR3aa: ASSSDSGGVETQY

len: 13
v_gene: TRBV6-2/TRBV6-3
j_gene: TRBJ2-7
CDR3aa: ASGPLGGSSYEQY

len: 12
v_gene: TRBV3-1
j_gene: TRBJ2-4
CDR3aa: ASSQGLAKNIQY

len: 13
v_gene: TRBV11-2
j_gene: TRBJ2-2
CDR3aa: ASSLDGLYTGELF

len: 13
v_gene: TRBV6-2/TRBV6-3
j_gene: TRBJ2-6
CDR3aa: ASSYSRVGANVLT

len: 15
v_gene: TRBV18
j_gene: TRBJ1-3
CDR3aa: ASSPPLASPRRNTIY

len: 15
v_gene: TRBV6-4
j_gene: TRBJ1-1
CDR3aa: ASRPLGQHLSNTEAF

len: 14
v_gene: TRBV9
j_gene: TRBJ1-3
CDR3aa: ASSSTGRGSGNTIY

len: 14
v_gene: TRBV7-8
j_gene: TRBJ2-5
CDR3aa: ASSPLGTGRQETQY

len: 13
v_gene: TRBV7-8
j_gene: TRBJ2-5
CDR3aa: ASSLSGQYGETQY

len: 13
v_gene: TRBV12-3/TRBV12-4
j_gene: TRBJ1-1
CDR3aa: ASTPGGTYNTEAF

len: 13
v_gene: TRBV3-1
j_gene: TRBJ2-7
CDR3aa: ASSRSPGTGEEQY

len: 6
v_gene: TRBV20-1
j_gene: TRBJ1-2
CDR3aa: SAGGYT

len: 14
v_gene: TRBV6-5
j_gene: TRBJ1-2
CDR3aa: ASSHDGGAGSYGYT

len: 15
v_gene: TRBV13
j_gene: TRBJ1-1
CDR3aa: ASSRRLPHKMKTEAF

len: 13
v_gene: TRBV5-1
j_gene: TRBJ1-1
CDR3aa: ASSLAYGGRAEAF

len: 11
v_gene: TRBV6-5
j_gene: TRBJ1-5
CDR3aa: ASSYDSHQPQH

len: 13
v_gene: TRBV12-3/TRBV12-4
j_gene: TRBJ2-5
CDR3aa: ASSFRDTLRETQY

len: 13
v_gene: TRBV18
j_gene: TRBJ1-3
CDR3aa: ASSQEGSSGNTIY

len: 14
v_gene: TRBV6-2/TRBV6-3
j_gene: TRBJ2-7
CDR3aa: ASSYGPRTSGNRQY

len: 15
v_gene: TRBV15
j_gene: TRBJ2-2
CDR3aa: ATSSLRGTGPTGELF

len: 15
v_gene: TRBV4-1
j_gene: TRBJ2-2
CDR3aa: ANSQTGLPWATGELF

len: 15
v_gene: TRBV11-3
j_gene: TRBJ2-4
CDR3aa: ASSHSRGGRAKNIQY

len: 10
v_gene: TRBV12-3/TRBV12-4
j_gene: TRBJ1-2
CDR3aa: ASSLSSYGYT

len: 13
v_gene: TRBV2
j_gene: TRBJ1-1
CDR3aa: ASRTSGQMNTEAF

len: 13
v_gene: TRBV7-9
j_gene: TRBJ1-1
CDR3aa: ASSLSPEMNTEAF

len: 13
v_gene: TRBV7-9
j_gene: TRBJ1-1
CDR3aa: ASSSLTGGFTEAF

len: 13
v_gene: TRBV6-2/TRBV6-3
j_gene: TRBJ2-2
CDR3aa: ASRTGPLNTGELF

len: 12
v_gene: TRBV2
j_gene: TRBJ1-1
CDR3aa: ASSVLQENTEAF

len: 12
v_gene: TRBV19
j_gene: TRBJ2-7
CDR3aa: ASPVRGFSYEQY